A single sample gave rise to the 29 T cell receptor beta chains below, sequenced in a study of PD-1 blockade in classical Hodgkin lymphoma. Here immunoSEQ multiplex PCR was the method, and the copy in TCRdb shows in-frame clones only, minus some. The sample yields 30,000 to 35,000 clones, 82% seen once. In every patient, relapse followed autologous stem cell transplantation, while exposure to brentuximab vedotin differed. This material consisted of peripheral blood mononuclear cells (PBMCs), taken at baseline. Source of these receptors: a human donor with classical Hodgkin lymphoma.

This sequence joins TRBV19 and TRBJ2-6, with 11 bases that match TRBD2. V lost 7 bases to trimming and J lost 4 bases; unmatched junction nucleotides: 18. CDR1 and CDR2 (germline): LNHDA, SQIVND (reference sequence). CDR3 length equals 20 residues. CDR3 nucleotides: TGTGCCAGTAATACCCGTGGGACTAGCGGCCACTCTAGGGGGGCCAACGTCCTGACTTTC. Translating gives CASNTRGTSGHSRGANVLTF.

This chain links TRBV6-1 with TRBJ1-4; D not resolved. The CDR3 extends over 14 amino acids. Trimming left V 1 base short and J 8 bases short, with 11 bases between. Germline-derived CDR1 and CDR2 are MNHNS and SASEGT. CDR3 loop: CASSEVVGYEKLFF. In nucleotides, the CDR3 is TGTGCCAGCAGTGAAGTTGTAGGGTACGAAAAACTGTTTTTT.

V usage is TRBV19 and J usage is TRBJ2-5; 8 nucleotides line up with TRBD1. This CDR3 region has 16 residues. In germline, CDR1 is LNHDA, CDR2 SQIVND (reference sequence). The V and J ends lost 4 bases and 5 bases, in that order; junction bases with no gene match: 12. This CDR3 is CASSRDQTGGWETQYF. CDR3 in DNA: TGTGCCAGTAGTAGGGATCAAACAGGGGGATGGGAGACCCAGTACTTC.

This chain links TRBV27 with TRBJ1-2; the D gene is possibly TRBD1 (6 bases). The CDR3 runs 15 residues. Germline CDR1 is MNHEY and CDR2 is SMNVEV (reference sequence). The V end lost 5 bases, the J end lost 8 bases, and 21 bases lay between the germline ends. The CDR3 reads CASSPQDSPMWGYTF. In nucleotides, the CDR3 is TGTGCCAGCAGTCCACAGGACAGCCCTATGTGGGGCTACACCTTC.

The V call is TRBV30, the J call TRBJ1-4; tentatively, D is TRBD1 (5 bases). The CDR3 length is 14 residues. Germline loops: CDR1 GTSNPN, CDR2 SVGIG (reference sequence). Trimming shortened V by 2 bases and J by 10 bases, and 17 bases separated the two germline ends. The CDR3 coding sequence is TGTGCCTGGAGTCCGGACACCCTAGGTGTAAAACTGTTTTTT. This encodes CAWSPDTLGVKLFF.

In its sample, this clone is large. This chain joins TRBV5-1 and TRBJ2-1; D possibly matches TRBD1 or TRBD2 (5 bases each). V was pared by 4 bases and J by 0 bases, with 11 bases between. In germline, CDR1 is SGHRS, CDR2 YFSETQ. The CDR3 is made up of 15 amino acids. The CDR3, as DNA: TGCGCCAGCAGCCCCGGGACCGACTCCTACAATGAGCAGTTCTTC. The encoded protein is CASSPGTDSYNEQFF. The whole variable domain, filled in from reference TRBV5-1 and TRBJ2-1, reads KAGVTQTPRYLIKTRGQQVTLSCSPISGHRSVSWYQQTPGQGLQFLFEYFSETQRNKGNFPGRFSGRQFSNSRSEMNVSTLELGDSALYLCASSPGTDSYNEQFFGPGTRLTVL.

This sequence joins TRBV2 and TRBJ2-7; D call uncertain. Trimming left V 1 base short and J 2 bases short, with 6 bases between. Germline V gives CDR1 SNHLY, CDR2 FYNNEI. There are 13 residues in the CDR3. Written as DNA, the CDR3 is TGTGCCAGCAGTGAAGGCAGGACCTACGAGCAGTACTTC. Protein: CASSEGRTYEQYF.

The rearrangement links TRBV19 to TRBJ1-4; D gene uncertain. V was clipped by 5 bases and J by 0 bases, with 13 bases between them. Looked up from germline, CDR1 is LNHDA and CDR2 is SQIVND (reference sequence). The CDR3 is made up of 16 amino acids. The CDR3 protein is CASSRRTDATNEKLFF. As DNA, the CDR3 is TGTGCCAGTAGTCGTCGGACGGATGCAACTAATGAAAAACTGTTTTTT.

CDR3 amino acids: CASSQMGGGSHEQYF. The CDR3 DNA reads TGCGCCAGCAGCCAAATGGGGGGGGGTTCCCACGAGCAGTACTTC. The chain links TRBV4-3 to TRBJ2-7, with 7 bases that match TRBD2. The CDR3 length is 15 residues. Germline CDR1 is LGHNA and CDR2 is YSLEER. V lost 2 bases to trimming and J lost 5 bases; unmatched junction nucleotides: 9.

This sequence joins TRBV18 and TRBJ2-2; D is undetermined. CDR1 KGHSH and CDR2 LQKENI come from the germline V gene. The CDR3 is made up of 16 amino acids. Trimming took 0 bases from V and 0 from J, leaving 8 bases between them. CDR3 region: CASSPPGRPNTGELFF. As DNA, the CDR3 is TGTGCCAGCTCACCACCAGGCAGACCGAACACCGGGGAGCTGTTTTTT.

The CDR3 reads CASREEGNEKLFF. The CDR3 DNA is TGTGCCAGCAGAGAGGAGGGGAATGAAAAACTGTTTTTT. V is TRBV7-9 and J is TRBJ1-4, with D possibly being TRBD1 (5 bases). The V gene's germline CDR1 is SEHNR and CDR2 FQNEAQ (reference sequence). The CDR3 loop spans 13 amino acids. The V end lost 6 bases, the J end lost 5 bases, and 10 bases lay between the germline ends.

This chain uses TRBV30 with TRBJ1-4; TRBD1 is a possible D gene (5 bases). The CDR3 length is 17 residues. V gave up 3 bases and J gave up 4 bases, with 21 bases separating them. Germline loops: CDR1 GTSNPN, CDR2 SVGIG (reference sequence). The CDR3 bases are TGTGCCTGGAGCGTCTCCCGAGAACAGGAAAATAATGAAAAACTGTTTTTT. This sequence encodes CAWSVSREQENNEKLFF.

The CDR3, as DNA: TGTGCCAGCAGCCTCAGTGGGGACAGGGTGCAGACCCAGTACTTC. This codes for CASSLSGDRVQTQYF. The rearrangement links TRBV11-2 to TRBJ2-5; the match to TRBD1 covers 9 bases. CDR1 and CDR2 (germline): SGHAT, FQNNGV. V gave up 5 bases and J gave up 6 bases; unmatched junction bases: 10. The CDR3 spans 15 residues.

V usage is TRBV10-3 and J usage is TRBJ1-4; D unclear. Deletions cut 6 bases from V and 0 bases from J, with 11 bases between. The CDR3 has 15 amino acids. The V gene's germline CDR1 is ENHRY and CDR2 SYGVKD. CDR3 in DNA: TGTGCCATCAGCGAAGACAAAACAACTAATGAAAAACTGTTTTTT. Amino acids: CAISEDKTTNEKLFF.

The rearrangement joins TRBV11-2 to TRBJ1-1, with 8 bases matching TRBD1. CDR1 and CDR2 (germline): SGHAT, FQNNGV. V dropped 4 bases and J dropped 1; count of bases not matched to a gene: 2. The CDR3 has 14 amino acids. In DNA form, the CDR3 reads TGTGCCAGCAGCTGGACAGGGAGGAACACTGAAGCTTTCTTT. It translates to CASSWTGRNTEAFF. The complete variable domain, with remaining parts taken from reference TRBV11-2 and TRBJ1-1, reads EAGVAQSPRYKIIEKRQSVAFWCNPISGHATLYWYQQILGQGPKLLIQFQNNGVVDDSQLPKDRFSAERLKGVDSTLKIQPAKLEDSAVYLCASSWTGRNTEAFFGQGTRLTVV.

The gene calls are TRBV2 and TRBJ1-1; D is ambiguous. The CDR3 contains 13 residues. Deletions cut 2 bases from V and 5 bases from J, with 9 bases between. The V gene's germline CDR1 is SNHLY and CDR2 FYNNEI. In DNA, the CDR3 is TGTGCCAGCAGTGAACGGAGAGTTACTGAAGCTTTCTTT. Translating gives CASSERRVTEAFF.

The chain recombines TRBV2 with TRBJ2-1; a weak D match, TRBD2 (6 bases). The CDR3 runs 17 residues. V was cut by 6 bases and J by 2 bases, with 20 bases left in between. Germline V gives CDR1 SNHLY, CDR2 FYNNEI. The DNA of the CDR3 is TGTGCCAGCAGACGGCCCCTCAGGGCGGGGACCTACAATGAGCAGTTCTTC. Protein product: CASRRPLRAGTYNEQFF. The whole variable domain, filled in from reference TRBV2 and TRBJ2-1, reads EPEVTQTPSHQVTQMGQEVILRCVPISNHLYFYWYRQILGQKVEFLVSFYNNEISEKSEIFDDQFSVERPDGSNFTLKIRSTKLEDSAMYFCASRRPLRAGTYNEQFFGPGTRLTVL.

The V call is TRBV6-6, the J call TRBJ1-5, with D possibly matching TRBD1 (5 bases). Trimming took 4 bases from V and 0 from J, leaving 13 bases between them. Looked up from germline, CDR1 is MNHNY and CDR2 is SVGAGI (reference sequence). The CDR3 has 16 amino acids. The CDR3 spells CASSSGGLDSNQPQHF. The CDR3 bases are TGTGCCAGCAGTTCTGGGGGATTAGATAGCAATCAGCCCCAGCATTTT.

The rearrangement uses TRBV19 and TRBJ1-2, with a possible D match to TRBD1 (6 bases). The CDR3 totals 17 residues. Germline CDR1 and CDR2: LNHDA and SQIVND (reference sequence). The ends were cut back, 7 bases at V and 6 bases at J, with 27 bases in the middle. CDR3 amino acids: CASISSGVPTDLHGYTF. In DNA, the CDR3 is TGTGCCAGTATTTCTTCAGGGGTCCCAACCGACTTACATGGCTACACCTTC.

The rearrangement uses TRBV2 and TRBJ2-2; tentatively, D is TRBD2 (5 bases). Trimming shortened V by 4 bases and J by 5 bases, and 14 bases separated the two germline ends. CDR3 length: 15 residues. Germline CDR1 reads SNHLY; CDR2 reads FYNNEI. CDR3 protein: CASSAGLRGTGELFF. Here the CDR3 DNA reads TGTGCCAGCAGTGCGGGCCTTCGGGGTACCGGGGAGCTGTTTTTT.

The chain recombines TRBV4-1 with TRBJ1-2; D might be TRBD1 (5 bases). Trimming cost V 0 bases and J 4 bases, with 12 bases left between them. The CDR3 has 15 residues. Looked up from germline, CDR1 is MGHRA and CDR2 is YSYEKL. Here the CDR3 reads CASSQEAEGLYGYTF. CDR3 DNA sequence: TGCGCCAGCAGCCAAGAGGCCGAGGGGCTCTATGGCTACACCTTC.

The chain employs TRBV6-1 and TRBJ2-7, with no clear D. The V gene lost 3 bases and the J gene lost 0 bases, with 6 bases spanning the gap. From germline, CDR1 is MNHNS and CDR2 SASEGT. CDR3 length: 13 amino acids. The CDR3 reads CASSEGVSYEQYF. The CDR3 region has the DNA TGTGCCAGCAGTGAGGGTGTCTCCTACGAGCAGTACTTC.

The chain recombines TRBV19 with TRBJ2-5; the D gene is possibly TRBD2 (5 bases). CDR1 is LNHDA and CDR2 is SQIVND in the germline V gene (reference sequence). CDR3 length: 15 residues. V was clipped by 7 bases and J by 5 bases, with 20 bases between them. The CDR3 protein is CASKGRRGSLETQYF. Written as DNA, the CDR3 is TGTGCCAGTAAAGGGCGTCGGGGAAGTCTCGAGACCCAGTACTTC.

CDR3 region: CASSTPGTGSHGYTF. DNA of the CDR3: TGTGCCAGCAGTACGCCCGGGACAGGGTCCCATGGCTACACCTTC. The rearrangement uses TRBV28 and TRBJ1-2, with 9 bases fitting TRBD1. The CDR3 is 15 amino acids. Trimming at V came to 5 bases and at J to 6 bases, leaving 10 bases not matched to a gene. Germline lookup yields CDR1 MDHEN and CDR2 SYDVKM.

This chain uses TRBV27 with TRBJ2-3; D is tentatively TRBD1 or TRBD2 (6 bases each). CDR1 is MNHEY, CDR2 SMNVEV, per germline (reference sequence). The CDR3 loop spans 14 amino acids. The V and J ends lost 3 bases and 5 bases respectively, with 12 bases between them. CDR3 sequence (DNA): TGTGCCAGCAGTTTCGGGGGCCCCAGAGATACGCAGTATTTT. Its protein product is CASSFGGPRDTQYF.

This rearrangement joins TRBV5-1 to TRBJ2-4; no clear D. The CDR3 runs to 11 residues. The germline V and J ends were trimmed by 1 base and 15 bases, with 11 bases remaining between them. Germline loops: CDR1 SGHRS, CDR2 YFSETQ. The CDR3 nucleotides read TGCGCCAGCAGCTTGACGATGAAGGGGTACTTC. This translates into CASSLTMKGYF.

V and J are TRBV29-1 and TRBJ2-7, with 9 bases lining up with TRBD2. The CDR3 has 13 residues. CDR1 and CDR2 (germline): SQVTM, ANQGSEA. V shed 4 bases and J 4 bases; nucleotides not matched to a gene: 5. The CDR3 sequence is CSVGLAGSYEQYF. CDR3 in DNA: TGCAGCGTTGGCCTAGCGGGGTCGTACGAGCAGTACTTC.

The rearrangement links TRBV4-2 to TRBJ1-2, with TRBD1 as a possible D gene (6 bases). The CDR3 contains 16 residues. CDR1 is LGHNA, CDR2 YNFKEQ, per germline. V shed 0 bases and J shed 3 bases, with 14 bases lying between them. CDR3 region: CASSQDLGGPDYGYTF. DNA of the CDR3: TGTGCCAGCAGCCAAGATCTTGGGGGGCCCGACTATGGCTACACCTTC.

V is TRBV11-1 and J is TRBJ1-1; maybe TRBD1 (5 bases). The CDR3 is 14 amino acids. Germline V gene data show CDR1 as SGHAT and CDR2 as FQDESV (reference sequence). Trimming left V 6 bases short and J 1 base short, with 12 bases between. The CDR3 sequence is CASSPDSWNTEAFF. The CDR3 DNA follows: TGTGCCAGCAGTCCCGACAGTTGGAACACTGAAGCTTTCTTT.